This TCR beta chain was profiled in a study of blood T cell repertoires in COVID-19. On the study more broadly: Acute and convalescent COVID-19 specimens originated in the United States, Italy and Spain. T cells, B-cell-depleted T cells, or PBMCs provided the cDNA or gDNA that served as material.

With 2 bases removed from V and 6 bases from J, the gap between germline ends came to 13 bases. This CDR3 is 13 amino acids long. CDR1 is GTSNPN and CDR2 is SVGIG in the germline V gene (reference sequence). In the study's own analysis: Reference gene primer amplification gave nucleated cell count estimates. The protocol was immunoSEQ multiplex PCR, while the TCRdb copy is restricted to in-frame clones and leaves out a portion. For V, J and clone size, that table is used; D and trimming come from the DNA. The sample gives fewer than 130,000 clones, about 80% of which show up once; 3.8% is in the top ten.

Source material: peripheral blood. This chain connects TRBV30 to TRBJ1-2, with D tentatively TRBD1 (5 bases). The clonotype comes from a woman of 80 years or more with acute or convalescent COVID-19. CDR3 DNA sequence: TGTGCCTGGAGTAGGCTGGGGGGGGATGGCTACACCTTC. It codes for CAWSRLGGDGYTF.